The 4 T cell receptor beta chains below come from one sample, sequenced in a study of blood T cell repertoires in COVID-19. Some clones are missing from TCRdb's copy, which holds only in-frame ones; the method was immunoSEQ multiplex PCR. The sample has about 120,000 clones, 85% seen once. The source material was peripheral blood. These receptors were taken from an elderly man with acute or convalescent COVID-19.

This clone occurred once. V and J are TRBV28 and TRBJ2-2, with D possibly TRBD1 on 6 matching bases. The CDR3 length is 14 residues. Deletions cut 6 bases from V and 5 bases from J, with 13 bases between. Germline CDR1 reads MDHEN; CDR2 reads SYDVKM. This chain's CDR3 is CASSQGLWTGELFF. Written as DNA, the CDR3 is TGTGCCAGCAGCCAGGGGCTGTGGACCGGGGAGCTGTTTTTT. Drawing the rest from reference TRBV28 and TRBJ2-2, the complete variable domain is DVKVTQSSRYLVKRTGEKVFLECVQDMDHENMFWYRQDPGLGLRLIYFSYDVKMKEKGDIPEGYSVSREKKERFSLILESASTNQTSMYLCASSQGLWTGELFFGEGSRLTVL.

This sequence joins TRBV7-3 and TRBJ1-2; no definite D call. The CDR3 runs 15 residues. Trimming cost V 2 bases and J 6 bases, with 16 bases left between them. The germline CDR1 and CDR2 sequences are SGHTA and FQGTGA. The CDR3 here is CASSLGAVGADGYTF. CDR3 nucleotides: TGTGCCAGCAGCTTAGGTGCTGTTGGAGCTGATGGCTACACCTTC. Full variable domain (remainder filled in from reference TRBV7-3 and TRBJ1-2): GAGVSQTPSNKVTEKGKYVELRCDPISGHTALYWYRQSLGQGPEFLIYFQGTGAADDSGLPNDRFFAVRPEGSVSTLKIQRTERGDSAVYLCASSLGAVGADGYTFGSGTRLTVV.

V usage is TRBV5-1 and J usage is TRBJ1-2, with 7 nucleotides matching TRBD1. The CDR3 sequence is 16 residues long. The germline CDR1 and CDR2 sequences are SGHRS and YFSETQ. Trimming cost V 0 bases and J 3 bases; bases outside gene matches: 8. The CDR3 spells CASSLAGRTGDYGYTF. In nucleotides, the CDR3 is TGCGCCAGCAGCTTGGCCGGACGGACAGGCGACTATGGCTACACCTTC. Using reference TRBV5-1 and TRBJ1-2 for the parts outside the CDR3, the full variable domain is KAGVTQTPRYLIKTRGQQVTLSCSPISGHRSVSWYQQTPGQGLQFLFEYFSETQRNKGNFPGRFSGRQFSNSRSEMNVSTLELGDSALYLCASSLAGRTGDYGYTFGSGTRLTVV.

The gene calls are TRBV7-9 and TRBJ1-2; D is uncertain. The CDR3 consists of 15 residues. V lost 3 bases, J lost 0 bases, and 11 bases lay in between. In germline, CDR1 is SEHNR, CDR2 FQNEAQ (reference sequence). CDR3 sequence reads: CASSLVDSANYGYTF. Written as DNA, the CDR3 is TGTGCCAGCAGCTTGGTAGACTCTGCTAACTATGGCTACACCTTC.